This is a list of T cell receptor beta chains from one sample in a study of regulatory T cells in long-lasting Graves disease. TCRdb re-analysed the multiplex PCR reads in MiXCR, keeping a single row per CDR3 protein. The sample yields some 330,000 distinct CDR3 sequences, more than 20% seen once. Here the sequenced sample was peripheral blood mononuclear cells (PBMCs), taken when the disease was refractory, from a patient treated with antithyroid drugs. These receptors were taken from a woman in her forties with Graves disease. Both conserved end residues are part of each CDR3. The D gene is left open where the match is weak. For some rows the clone size is stated as once, few or many, or as a class when expanded; others skip it.

V gene: TRBV25-1
J gene: TRBJ1-1
D gene: .
clone size: few
CDR3 DNA: TGTGCCAGCAGTGAATTCCCGTGGAACACTGAAGCTTTCTTT
CDR3 protein: CASSEFPWNTEAFF

V gene: TRBV6-1
J gene: TRBJ2-2
D gene: TRBD2
clone size: .
CDR3 DNA: TGTGCCAGCAGTGAAGTACCTGGTGGGCTAGCGGGAGAGGGTTCGAACACCGGGGAGCTGTTTTTT
CDR3 protein: CASSEVPGGLAGEGSNTGELFF

V gene: TRBV28
J gene: TRBJ1-5
D gene: .
clone size: many
CDR3 DNA: TGTGCCAGCAGTCCTTACCAAGGACAGCCCCAGCATTTT
CDR3 protein: CASSPYQGQPQHF

V gene: TRBV5-1
J gene: TRBJ1-1
D gene: .
clone size: few
CDR3 DNA: TGCGCCAGCAGCTTGGGCCCCGACAGACCCAACACTGAAGCTTTCTTT
CDR3 protein: CASSLGPDRPNTEAFF

V gene: TRBV11-2
J gene: TRBJ2-7
D gene: TRBD2
clone size: many
CDR3 DNA: TGTGCCAGCAGCTTAGAGGGGGGACTAGGGAACTCCTACGAGCAGTACTTC
CDR3 protein: CASSLEGGLGNSYEQYF

V gene: TRBV20-1
J gene: TRBJ1-6
D gene: TRBD1
clone size: many
CDR3 DNA: TGCAGTGCTAGAGTGGGACAGGGTGGTTCACCCCTCCACTTT
CDR3 protein: CSARVGQGGSPLHF

V gene: TRBV5-1
J gene: TRBJ2-7
D gene: .
clone size: few
CDR3 DNA: TGCGCCAGCAGCTTGGAAGTTGCAAGAAACTACGAGCAGTACTTC
CDR3 protein: CASSLEVARNYEQYF

V gene: TRBV3-1
J gene: TRBJ2-7
D gene: TRBD2
clone size: few
CDR3 DNA: TGTGCCAGTGCGGGACTAGCGGGAGGGGCCTACGAGCAGTACTTC
CDR3 protein: CASAGLAGGAYEQYF

V gene: TRBV30
J gene: TRBJ1-6
D gene: .
clone size: many
CDR3 DNA: TGTGCCTGGAGTGTGTTAGGGACCGATAATTCACCCCTCCACTTT
CDR3 protein: CAWSVLGTDNSPLHF

V gene: TRBV7-9
J gene: TRBJ2-5
D gene: TRBD2
clone size: .
CDR3 DNA: TGTGCCAGCACAAGAGGGAGCGGGAGGGCCTTCGAGGAGACCCAGTACTTC
CDR3 protein: CASTRGSGRAFEETQYF

V gene: TRBV20-1
J gene: TRBJ1-2
D gene: TRBD1
clone size: many
CDR3 DNA: TGCAGTGCTCCCGGGACAGGGTACGACTATGGCTACACCTTC
CDR3 protein: CSAPGTGYDYGYTF

V gene: TRBV2
J gene: TRBJ2-5
D gene: TRBD2
clone size: many
CDR3 DNA: TGTGCCAGTCGCGGGAGGGTCGAGACCCAGTACTTC
CDR3 protein: CASRGRVETQYF

V gene: TRBV28
J gene: TRBJ2-5
D gene: TRBD2
clone size: many
CDR3 DNA: TGTGCCAGCAGTTCCCAGCGGGAGCCCGCAAAGACCCAGTACTTC
CDR3 protein: CASSSQREPAKTQYF

V gene: TRBV2
J gene: TRBJ1-4
D gene: .
clone size: .
CDR3 DNA: TGTGCCAGCAGTGAACAGGGGCCTTTTGGAGGTTATGAAAAACTGTTTTTT
CDR3 protein: CASSEQGPFGGYEKLFF

V gene: TRBV20-1
J gene: TRBJ2-5
D gene: .
clone size: few
CDR3 DNA: TGCAGTGCCCGGGATCATTATGTAGAGACCCAGTACTTC
CDR3 protein: CSARDHYVETQYF

V gene: TRBV27
J gene: TRBJ2-4
D gene: .
clone size: .
CDR3 DNA: TGTGCCAGCAGAAAATTAGGGACCATACGTCTGTCTGAAAACATTCAGTACTTC
CDR3 protein: CASRKLGTIRLSENIQYF

V gene: TRBV7-6
J gene: TRBJ2-7
D gene: .
clone size: .
CDR3 DNA: TGTGCCAGCAGCTTAGACGAGGGGAGCTCCTACGAGCAGTACTTC
CDR3 protein: CASSLDEGSSYEQYF

V gene: TRBV5-1
J gene: TRBJ2-3
D gene: .
clone size: few
CDR3 DNA: TGCGCCAGCAAACTGGCAACGGAGGAGGATACGCAGTATTTT
CDR3 protein: CASKLATEEDTQYF

V gene: TRBV19
J gene: TRBJ2-5
D gene: TRBD2
clone size: .
CDR3 DNA: TGTGCCAGTAGGGGGACTAGTAGGGAGACCCAGTACTTC
CDR3 protein: CASRGTSRETQYF

V gene: TRBV20-1
J gene: TRBJ2-7
D gene: .
clone size: .
CDR3 DNA: TGCAGTGCTAGAATGACTACTTCCTACGAGCAGTACTTC
CDR3 protein: CSARMTTSYEQYF

V gene: TRBV6-5
J gene: TRBJ2-7
D gene: .
clone size: many
CDR3 DNA: TGTGCCAGCAGTTACCGGAACTCCTACGAGCAGTACTTC
CDR3 protein: CASSYRNSYEQYF

V gene: TRBV4-1
J gene: TRBJ2-5
D gene: TRBD2
clone size: few
CDR3 DNA: TGCGCCAGCAGCCGCATACTAGCGGGAGTTCGAGAGACCCAGTACTTC
CDR3 protein: CASSRILAGVRETQYF

V gene: TRBV5-1
J gene: TRBJ2-5
D gene: .
clone size: .
CDR3 DNA: TGCGCCAGCAGCTACAACGGACAGCCCGGTGGAGAGACCCAGTACTTC
CDR3 protein: CASSYNGQPGGETQYF

V gene: TRBV2
J gene: TRBJ2-3
D gene: .
clone size: .
CDR3 DNA: TGCGCCAGCAGCCACCCCGGTGAGGGGGATACGCAGTATTTT
CDR3 protein: CASSHPGEGDTQYF

V gene: TRBV2
J gene: TRBJ1-6
D gene: TRBD1
clone size: many
CDR3 DNA: TGTGCCAGCAGCGGACAGGGGACGGATAATTCACCCCTCCACTTT
CDR3 protein: CASSGQGTDNSPLHF

V gene: TRBV6-1
J gene: TRBJ2-7
D gene: .
clone size: many
CDR3 DNA: TGTGCCAGCAGCCAAAAGTGGGCTTCGCCCTATTACGAGCAGTACTTC
CDR3 protein: CASSQKWASPYYEQYF

V gene: TRBV19
J gene: TRBJ2-7
D gene: TRBD1
clone size: .
CDR3 DNA: TGTGCCGGTAGTACCCGGACAGGGATCAAGTACTTC
CDR3 protein: CAGSTRTGIKYF

V gene: TRBV19
J gene: TRBJ1-5
D gene: .
clone size: few
CDR3 DNA: TGTGCCAGTAGTCCCGTAAGAGGGGACCAGCCCCAGCATTTT
CDR3 protein: CASSPVRGDQPQHF

V gene: TRBV28
J gene: TRBJ2-7
D gene: .
clone size: many
CDR3 DNA: TGTGCCAGCAGCGGAGGGCGACACGAGCAGTACTTC
CDR3 protein: CASSGGRHEQYF

V gene: TRBV20-1
J gene: TRBJ1-6
D gene: TRBD1
clone size: .
CDR3 DNA: TGCAGTGCTAGACCTGGACAGGGGGGTGGTTCACCCCTCCACTTT
CDR3 protein: CSARPGQGGGSPLHF

V gene: TRBV11-2
J gene: TRBJ2-5
D gene: TRBD2
clone size: .
CDR3 DNA: TGTGCCAGCAGCTCCATCCTTAGCGGGGTGGTAAAAGAGACCCAGTACTTC
CDR3 protein: CASSSILSGVVKETQYF

V gene: TRBV5-1
J gene: TRBJ2-5
D gene: .
clone size: .
CDR3 DNA: TGCGCCAGCAGCTTGGTAGGGGAGATAGAGACCCAGTACTTC
CDR3 protein: CASSLVGEIETQYF

V gene: TRBV6-1
J gene: TRBJ2-5
D gene: TRBD1
clone size: .
CDR3 DNA: TGTGCCAGCAGTCCGACAGGGCCCAGGGAGACCCAGTACTTC
CDR3 protein: CASSPTGPRETQYF

V gene: TRBV7-9
J gene: TRBJ2-2
D gene: TRBD2
clone size: few
CDR3 DNA: TGTGCCAGCAGCTCCCACGGGCTAGCGGGAGTGCACGGGGAGCTGTTTTTT
CDR3 protein: CASSSHGLAGVHGELFF

V gene: TRBV4-1
J gene: TRBJ2-4
D gene: TRBD1
clone size: .
CDR3 DNA: TGCGCCAGCAGCCAAGGTCAGGGGGTCGAGGACAAAAACATTCAGTACTTC
CDR3 protein: CASSQGQGVEDKNIQYF

V gene: TRBV19
J gene: TRBJ2-7
D gene: .
clone size: .
CDR3 DNA: TGTGCCAGTAGTTTGGGACCGGGCGGGGAGCAGTACTTC
CDR3 protein: CASSLGPGGEQYF

V gene: TRBV7-3
J gene: TRBJ2-1
D gene: .
clone size: .
CDR3 DNA: TGTGCCAGCAGCCCCGGGGGTCAAGCCCACTACAATGAGCAGTTCTTC
CDR3 protein: CASSPGGQAHYNEQFF

V gene: TRBV6-1
J gene: TRBJ2-2
D gene: .
clone size: many
CDR3 DNA: TGTGCCAGCAGTGAATTCGATTCCCTTGCCACCGGGGAGCTGTTTTTT
CDR3 protein: CASSEFDSLATGELFF

V gene: TRBV10-3
J gene: TRBJ1-2
D gene: .
clone size: many
CDR3 DNA: TGTGCCATCAGTGTGGGAGACTATGGCTACACCTTC
CDR3 protein: CAISVGDYGYTF

V gene: TRBV6-1
J gene: TRBJ2-2
D gene: TRBD2
clone size: many
CDR3 DNA: TGTGCCAGCATCCCACGCGGGACTAGCGGGAGGGCCCACGGGGAGCTGTTTTTT
CDR3 protein: CASIPRGTSGRAHGELFF

V gene: TRBV5-1
J gene: TRBJ1-1
D gene: .
clone size: few
CDR3 DNA: TGCGCCAGCAGCTTGGTTTGGGACACGGGGACTGAAGCTTTCTTT
CDR3 protein: CASSLVWDTGTEAFF

V gene: TRBV20-1
J gene: TRBJ1-2
D gene: .
clone size: few
CDR3 DNA: TGCAGTGCTAGCGCCCGATTTCTAAGGTTTTTCTCCAAGACAGAGAACAACTATGGCTACACCTTC
CDR3 protein: CSASARFLRFFSKTENNYGYTF

V gene: TRBV28
J gene: TRBJ2-1
D gene: TRBD1
clone size: few
CDR3 DNA: TGTGCCAGCAGTTCCACGACGACAGGGAACAACAATGAGCAGTTCTTC
CDR3 protein: CASSSTTTGNNNEQFF

V gene: TRBV29-1
J gene: TRBJ1-1
D gene: .
clone size: few
CDR3 DNA: TGCAGCGCTATACGGCAATCGAACACTGAAGCTTTCTTT
CDR3 protein: CSAIRQSNTEAFF

V gene: TRBV6-1
J gene: TRBJ1-5
D gene: TRBD1
clone size: many
CDR3 DNA: TGTGCCAGCAGTGGAGGACAGGCCCAGCCCCAGCATTTT
CDR3 protein: CASSGGQAQPQHF

V gene: TRBV29-1
J gene: TRBJ1-2
D gene: .
clone size: .
CDR3 DNA: TGCAGCGTTGAGGATGGCTACACCTTC
CDR3 protein: CSVEDGYTF

V gene: TRBV18
J gene: TRBJ1-1
D gene: .
clone size: few
CDR3 DNA: TGTGCCAGCTCAGTGGGCCCCCCCGAAACTGAAGCTTTCTTT
CDR3 protein: CASSVGPPETEAFF

V gene: TRBV27
J gene: TRBJ2-1
D gene: .
clone size: .
CDR3 DNA: TGTGCCAGCAGTTCCAGGGAACATGAGCAGTTCTTC
CDR3 protein: CASSSREHEQFF

V gene: TRBV28
J gene: TRBJ2-7
D gene: TRBD1
clone size: many
CDR3 DNA: TGTGCCAGCAGTTTACAGGGACAGAGGCGCGAGCAGTACTTC
CDR3 protein: CASSLQGQRREQYF

V gene: TRBV3-1
J gene: TRBJ2-3
D gene: TRBD2
clone size: .
CDR3 DNA: TGTGCCAACAGCCAAGGGCTAGCGGGAACAGATACGCAGTATTTT
CDR3 protein: CANSQGLAGTDTQYF

V gene: TRBV12-3/TRBV12-4
J gene: TRBJ2-2
D gene: .
clone size: many
CDR3 DNA: TGTGCCACCAGGGGGAGGGTCACCCAATTCCCTGTACAGTCGAACACCGGGGAGCTGTTTTTT
CDR3 protein: CATRGRVTQFPVQSNTGELFF

V gene: TRBV12-3/TRBV12-4
J gene: TRBJ2-4
D gene: TRBD1
clone size: many
CDR3 DNA: TGTGCCAACAGCCGAAAAACAGGGGGTAACATTCAGTACTTC
CDR3 protein: CANSRKTGGNIQYF

V gene: TRBV28
J gene: TRBJ1-3
D gene: .
clone size: few
CDR3 DNA: TGTGCCAGCACCTCATCCCCTGGAAACACCATATATTTT
CDR3 protein: CASTSSPGNTIYF

V gene: TRBV6-5
J gene: TRBJ2-5
D gene: .
clone size: many
CDR3 DNA: TGTGCCAGCAGTTGGACAGTCCAAGAGACCCAGTACTTC
CDR3 protein: CASSWTVQETQYF